The rows below give T cell receptor beta chains drawn from one sample of a study of shared clonotypes between healthy human individuals. Sequenced by immunoSEQ multiplex PCR; TCRdb stores in-frame clones only, minus some. The sample holds some 2,000,000 clones, approximately 96% seen once. Sample: naive CD4+ T cells sorted from blood. The receptor source for this set is a man aged 18 to 29 in good health. Both conserved end residues are part of each CDR3. D genes are given only for firm matches. Clone size is not always given. Where it is, it says once, few, many or a class for expanded clones.

-,TRBV6-4,TRBJ2-5,-,14,CASSPRGEDETQYF,TGTGCCAGCAGCCCCCGAGGGGAGGACGAGACCCAGTACTTC
-,TRBV5-4,TRBJ2-2,-,15,CASSLFRGSTGELFF,TGTGCCAGCAGCTTGTTCCGAGGAAGCACCGGGGAGCTGTTTTTT
-,TRBV9,TRBJ2-7,TRBD2,15,CASSAYAGGTYEQYF,TGTGCCAGCAGCGCCTACGCGGGAGGGACCTACGAGCAGTACTTC
-,TRBV13,TRBJ2-3,TRBD2,17,CASSAGLAGGLTDTQYF,TGTGCCAGCAGCGCAGGACTAGCGGGGGGTCTCACAGATACGCAGTATTTT
once,TRBV7-2,TRBJ2-7,-,13,CASSLQGGYEQYF,TGTGCCAGCAGCTTGCAGGGGGGCTACGAGCAGTACTTC
-,TRBV5-4,TRBJ2-2,-,13,CASSLVEIGELFF,TGTGCCAGCAGCTTGGTAGAAATCGGGGAGCTGTTTTTT
few,TRBV4-1,TRBJ1-2,-,16,CASSQDGWVDNYGYTF,TGCGCCAGCAGCCAAGATGGCTGGGTCGATAACTATGGCTACACCTTC
-,TRBV7-2,TRBJ1-6,-,12,CASSSLGGRNHF,TGTGCCAGCAGCTCTCTAGGGGGGCGGAACCACTTT
-,TRBV6-5,TRBJ2-1,-,13,CASSYSTLNEQFF,TGTGCCAGCAGTTACTCGACTCTCAATGAGCAGTTCTTC
-,TRBV7-2,TRBJ1-2,-,13,CASSSTGSSGYTF,TGTGCCAGCAGCTCTACAGGGTCGAGCGGCTACACCTTC
-,TRBV10-2,TRBJ2-5,-,14,CASSESLGRETQYF,TGCGCCAGCAGTGAGTCACTGGGTCGAGAGACCCAGTACTTC
-,TRBV6-5,TRBJ2-3,TRBD2,14,CASKREGSTDTQYF,TGTGCCAGCAAGCGGGAGGGGAGCACAGATACGCAGTATTTT
-,TRBV6-5,TRBJ2-7,-,13,CASSGLLPYEQYF,TGTGCCAGCAGCGGACTCCTACCCTACGAGCAGTACTTC
-,TRBV15,TRBJ2-3,TRBD2,16,CATSRDMRESSDTQYF,TGTGCCACCAGCAGAGATATGCGGGAGAGTTCAGATACGCAGTATTTT
-,TRBV30,TRBJ1-1,TRBD1,14,CAWRDRQGFSEAFF,TGTGCCTGGAGGGATCGACAGGGTTTCTCTGAAGCTTTCTTT
-,TRBV6-5,TRBJ1-3,-,13,CATQRGTGNTIYF,TGTGCCACCCAACGGGGCACTGGAAACACCATATATTTT
once,TRBV7-2,TRBJ1-6,-,16,CASSLVGILDNSPLHF,TGTGCCAGCAGCTTAGTAGGGATCCTCGATAATTCACCCCTCCACTTT
-,TRBV2,TRBJ1-2,-,12,CASSGAVYGYTF,TGTGCCAGCAGTGGGGCAGTCTATGGCTACACCTTC
-,TRBV6-1,TRBJ1-6,-,15,CASSEAGRDNSPLHF,TGTGCCAGCAGTGAAGCCGGCAGGGATAATTCACCCCTCCACTTT
-,TRBV10-3,TRBJ1-2,TRBD1,14,CAISGTGLGYGYTF,TGTGCCATCAGTGGGACAGGCCTGGGATATGGCTACACCTTC
-,TRBV7-2,TRBJ2-5,-,11,CASSLILAQYF,TGTGCCAGCAGCTTAATCCTAGCCCAGTACTTC
-,TRBV9,TRBJ1-3,-,13,CASSSAQGNTIYF,TGTGCCAGCAGCTCAGCGCAGGGAAACACCATATATTTT
-,TRBV5-4,TRBJ1-1,-,16,CASSLQSFAGSGEAFF,TGTGCCAGCAGCTTGCAGTCTTTCGCAGGCTCGGGTGAAGCTTTCTTT
-,TRBV9,TRBJ2-3,TRBD2,16,CASSVAVLAGGDTQYF,TGTGCCAGCAGCGTAGCTGTACTAGCGGGAGGGGATACGCAGTATTTT